This TCR beta chain was recorded in a study of Ad26.COV2.S vaccination and SARS-CoV-2 variants. Across the whole study: Donor was in the COV1001 Ad26.COV2.S trial arm.

V lost 0 bases, J lost 8 bases, and 7 bases stayed unmatched. The CDR3 is 14 residues long. Per the germline V gene, CDR1 is SGHTS and CDR2 is YDEGEE. This sample's treatment: 15 to 20 received Ad26.COV2.S at low or high dose, single or two shots; several received placebo; per-sample allocation not given. Sampling occurred on day 63 after the first vaccine or placebo injection. Built on an Ad26 vector, the vaccine expressed Wuhan-strain SARS-CoV-2 spike. This clone was seen only a few times. Assay: immunoSEQ multiplex PCR; the TCRdb copy retains only in-frame clones and omits some. The data hold hundreds of thousands of clones, with 88% observed a single time.

Material: peripheral blood, obtained in a trial of Ad26.COV2.S vaccine versus placebo. This receptor was taken from a person between 18 and 65 years old who received the Ad26.COV2.S COVID-19 vaccine or a placebo. The chain combines TRBV5-8 with TRBJ1-2; 7 bases line up with TRBD1. The CDR3: CASSLGQGPFGYTF. CDR3 in DNA: TGTGCCAGCAGCTTGGGACAGGGCCCCTTCGGCTACACCTTC.